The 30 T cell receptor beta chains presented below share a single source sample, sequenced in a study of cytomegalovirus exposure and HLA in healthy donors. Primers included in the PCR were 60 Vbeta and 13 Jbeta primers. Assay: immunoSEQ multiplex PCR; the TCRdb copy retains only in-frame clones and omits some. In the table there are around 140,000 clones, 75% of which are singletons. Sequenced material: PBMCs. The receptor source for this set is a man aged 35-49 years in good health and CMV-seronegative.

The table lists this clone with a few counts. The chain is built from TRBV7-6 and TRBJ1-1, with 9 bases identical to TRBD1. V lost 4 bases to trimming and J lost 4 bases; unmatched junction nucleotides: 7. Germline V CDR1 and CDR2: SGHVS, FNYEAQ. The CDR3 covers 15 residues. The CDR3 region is CASSSTGGVSTEAFF. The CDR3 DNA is TGTGCCAGCAGCTCGACAGGGGGTGTAAGCACTGAAGCTTTCTTT.

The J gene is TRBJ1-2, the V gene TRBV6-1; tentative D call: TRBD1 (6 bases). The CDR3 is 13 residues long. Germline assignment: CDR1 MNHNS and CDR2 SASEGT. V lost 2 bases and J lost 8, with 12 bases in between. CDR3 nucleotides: TGTGCCAGCAGTGAACCAGGGGAGCGCGGCTACACCTTC. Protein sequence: CASSEPGERGYTF.

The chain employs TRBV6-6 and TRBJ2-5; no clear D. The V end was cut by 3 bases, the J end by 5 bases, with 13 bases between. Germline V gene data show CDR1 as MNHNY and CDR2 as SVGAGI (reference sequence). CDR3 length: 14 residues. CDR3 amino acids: CASSYAGARETQYF. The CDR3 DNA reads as TGTGCCAGCAGTTATGCCGGCGCGCGGGAGACCCAGTACTTC.

CDR3 amino acids: CASSRRADTEAFF. The CDR3 nucleotides read TGTGCCAGCAGTCGGAGGGCCGACACTGAAGCTTTCTTT. V is TRBV2 and J is TRBJ1-1; D gene ambiguous. Trimming shortened V by 5 bases and J by 3 bases, and 10 bases separated the two germline ends. CDR3 length: 13 amino acids. Germline CDR1 and CDR2: SNHLY and FYNNEI.

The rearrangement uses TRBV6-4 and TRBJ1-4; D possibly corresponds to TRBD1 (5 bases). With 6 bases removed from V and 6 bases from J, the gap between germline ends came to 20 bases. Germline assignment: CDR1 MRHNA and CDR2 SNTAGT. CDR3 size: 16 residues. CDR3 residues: CASRQSSLGGDEKLFF. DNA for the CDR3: TGTGCCAGCAGGCAATCCTCCTTGGGGGGGGATGAAAAACTGTTTTTT.

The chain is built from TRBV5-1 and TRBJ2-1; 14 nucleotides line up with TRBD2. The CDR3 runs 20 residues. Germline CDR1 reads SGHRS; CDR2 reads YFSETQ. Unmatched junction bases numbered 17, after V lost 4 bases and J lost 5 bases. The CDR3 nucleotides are TGCGCCAGCAGCCAAGGACAGTACATAGGACTAGCGGGGGGCCACAATGAGCAGTTCTTC. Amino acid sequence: CASSQGQYIGLAGGHNEQFF.

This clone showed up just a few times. The CDR3 protein is CASSLTSGVSEQYF. The CDR3 DNA sequence: TGTGCCAGCAGCCTAACCTCAGGGGTCTCCGAGCAGTACTTC. V and J are TRBV2 and TRBJ2-7; D possibly corresponds to TRBD1 (6 bases). V was cut by 6 bases and J by 6 bases, with 18 bases left in between. CDR3 length equals 14 residues. Germline V lookup: CDR1 SNHLY, CDR2 FYNNEI.

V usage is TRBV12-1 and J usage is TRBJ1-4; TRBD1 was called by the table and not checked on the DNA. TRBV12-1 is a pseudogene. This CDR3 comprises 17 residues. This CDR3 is CASSLAGQQATNEKLFF. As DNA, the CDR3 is TGTGCCAGCAGCCTCGCCGGACAGCAGGCAACTAATGAAAAACTGTTTTTT.

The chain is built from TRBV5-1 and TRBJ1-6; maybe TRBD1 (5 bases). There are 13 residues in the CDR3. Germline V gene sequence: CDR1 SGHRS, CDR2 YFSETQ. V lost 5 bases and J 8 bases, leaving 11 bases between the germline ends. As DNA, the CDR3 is TGCGCCAGCAGTTCCACGGGGGATTCACCCCTCCACTTT. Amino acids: CASSSTGDSPLHF.

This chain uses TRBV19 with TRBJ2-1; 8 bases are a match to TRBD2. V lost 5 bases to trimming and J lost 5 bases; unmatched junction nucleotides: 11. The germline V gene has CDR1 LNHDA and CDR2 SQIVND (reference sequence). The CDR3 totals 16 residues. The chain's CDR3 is CASSPRGGQDDNEQFF. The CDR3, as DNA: TGTGCCAGTAGTCCCCGCGGGGGGCAGGACGACAATGAGCAGTTCTTC.

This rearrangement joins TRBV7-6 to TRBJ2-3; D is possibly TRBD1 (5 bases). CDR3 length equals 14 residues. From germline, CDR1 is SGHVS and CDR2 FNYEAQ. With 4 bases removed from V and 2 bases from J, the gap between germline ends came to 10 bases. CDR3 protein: CASSSGPITDTQYF. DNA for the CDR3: TGTGCCAGCAGCTCAGGGCCCATCACAGATACGCAGTATTTT.

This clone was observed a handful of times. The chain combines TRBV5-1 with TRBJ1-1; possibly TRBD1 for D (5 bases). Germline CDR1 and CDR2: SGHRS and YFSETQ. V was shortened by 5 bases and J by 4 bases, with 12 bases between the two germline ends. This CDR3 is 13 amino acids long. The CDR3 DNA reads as TGCGCCAGCAGGGCGGGGCCGGCCACTGAAGCTTTCTTT. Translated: CASRAGPATEAFF.

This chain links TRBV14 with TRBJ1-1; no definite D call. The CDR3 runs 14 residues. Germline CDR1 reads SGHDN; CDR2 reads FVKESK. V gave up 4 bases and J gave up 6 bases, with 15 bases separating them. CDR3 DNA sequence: TGTGCCAGCAGCCCTTACTCGGAGGGCTCTGAAGCTTTCTTT. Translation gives CASSPYSEGSEAFF.

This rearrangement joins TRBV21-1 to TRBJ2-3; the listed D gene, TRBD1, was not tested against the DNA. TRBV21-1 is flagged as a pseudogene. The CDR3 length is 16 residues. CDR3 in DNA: TGTGCCAGCAGCAAAGCAGAGGGGGAAAGAACAGATACGCAGTATTTT. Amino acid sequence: CASSKAEGERTDTQYF.

CDR3 in DNA: TGTGCCAGCAGCTTGTGGGGCAGCTCCTACGAGCAGTACTTC. It specifies CASSLWGSSYEQYF. The gene calls are TRBV5-4 and TRBJ2-7; tentative D call: TRBD1 (5 bases). This CDR3 has 14 amino acids. The V end was cut by 1 base, the J end by 0 bases, with 8 bases between. The germline CDR1 and CDR2 sequences are SGHNT and YYREEE (reference sequence).

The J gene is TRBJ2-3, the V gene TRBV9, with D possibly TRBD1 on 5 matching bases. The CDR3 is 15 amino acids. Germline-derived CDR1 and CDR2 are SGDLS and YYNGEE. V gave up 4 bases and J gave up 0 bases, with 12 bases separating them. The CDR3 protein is CASSTRTTSTDTQYF. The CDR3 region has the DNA TGTGCCAGCAGCACCAGGACAACTAGCACAGATACGCAGTATTTT.

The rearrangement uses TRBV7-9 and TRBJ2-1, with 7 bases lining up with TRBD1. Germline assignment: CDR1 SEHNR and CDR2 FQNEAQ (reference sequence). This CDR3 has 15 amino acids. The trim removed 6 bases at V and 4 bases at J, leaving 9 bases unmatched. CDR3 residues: CASRPPLTGYNEQFF. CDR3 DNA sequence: TGTGCCAGCAGACCTCCCCTGACAGGGTACAATGAGCAGTTCTTC.

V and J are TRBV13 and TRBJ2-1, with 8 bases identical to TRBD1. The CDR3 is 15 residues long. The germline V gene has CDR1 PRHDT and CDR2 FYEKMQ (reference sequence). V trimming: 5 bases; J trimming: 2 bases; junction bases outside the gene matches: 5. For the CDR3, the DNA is TGTGCCAGCAGCGGACAGGGAGAAACCTACAATGAGCAGTTCTTC. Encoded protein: CASSGQGETYNEQFF.

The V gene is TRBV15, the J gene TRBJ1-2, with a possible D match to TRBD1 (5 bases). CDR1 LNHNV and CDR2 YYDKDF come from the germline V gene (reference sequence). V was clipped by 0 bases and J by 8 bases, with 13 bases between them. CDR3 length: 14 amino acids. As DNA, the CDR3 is TGTGCCACCAGCAGAGATGTAGGGGTTAGGGGCTACACCTTC. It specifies CATSRDVGVRGYTF.

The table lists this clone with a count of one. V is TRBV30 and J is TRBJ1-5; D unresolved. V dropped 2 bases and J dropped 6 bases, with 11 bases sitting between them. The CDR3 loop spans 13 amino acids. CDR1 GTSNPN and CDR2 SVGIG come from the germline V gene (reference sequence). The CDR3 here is CAWSPPRTQPQHF. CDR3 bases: TGTGCCTGGAGTCCCCCGCGTACTCAGCCCCAGCATTTT. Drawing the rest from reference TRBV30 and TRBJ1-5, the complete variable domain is SQTIHQWPATLVQPVGSPLSLECTVEGTSNPNLYWYRQAAGRGLQLLFYSVGIGQISSEVPQNLSASRPQDRQFILSSKKLLLSDSGFYLCAWSPPRTQPQHFGDGTRLSIL.

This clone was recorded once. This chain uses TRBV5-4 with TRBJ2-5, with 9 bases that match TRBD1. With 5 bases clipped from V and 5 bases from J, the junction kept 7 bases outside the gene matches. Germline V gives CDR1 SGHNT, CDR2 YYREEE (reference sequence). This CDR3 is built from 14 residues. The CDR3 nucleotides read TGTGCCAGCAGTAAGGGACAGGGCCGGGAGACCCAGTACTTC. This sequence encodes CASSKGQGRETQYF.

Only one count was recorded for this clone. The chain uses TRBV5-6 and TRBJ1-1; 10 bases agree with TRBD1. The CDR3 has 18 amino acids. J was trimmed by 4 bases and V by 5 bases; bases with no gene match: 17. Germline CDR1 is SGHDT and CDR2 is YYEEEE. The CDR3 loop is CASSATGTGDRRATEAFF. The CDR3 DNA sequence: TGTGCCAGCAGTGCGACCGGGACAGGGGATAGAAGAGCCACTGAAGCTTTCTTT.

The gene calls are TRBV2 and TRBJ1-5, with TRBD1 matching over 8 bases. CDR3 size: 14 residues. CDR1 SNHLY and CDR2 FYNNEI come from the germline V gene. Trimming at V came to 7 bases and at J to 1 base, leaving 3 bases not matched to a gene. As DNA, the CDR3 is TGTGCCAGCAATGGACAGGGAAGCAATCAGCCCCAGCATTTT. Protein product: CASNGQGSNQPQHF.

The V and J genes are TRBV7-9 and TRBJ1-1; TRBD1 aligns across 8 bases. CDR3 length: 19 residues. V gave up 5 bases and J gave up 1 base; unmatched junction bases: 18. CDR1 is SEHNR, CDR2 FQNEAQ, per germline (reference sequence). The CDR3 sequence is CASSPALYRGANGNTEAFF. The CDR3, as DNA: TGTGCCAGCAGCCCCGCCCTTTACAGGGGGGCCAATGGGAACACTGAAGCTTTCTTT.

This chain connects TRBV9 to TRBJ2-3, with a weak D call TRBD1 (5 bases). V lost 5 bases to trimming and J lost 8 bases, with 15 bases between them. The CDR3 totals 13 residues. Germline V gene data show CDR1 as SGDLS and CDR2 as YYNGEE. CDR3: CASRASPQGTQYF. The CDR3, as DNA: TGTGCCAGCAGAGCTTCCCCGCAGGGTACGCAGTATTTT.

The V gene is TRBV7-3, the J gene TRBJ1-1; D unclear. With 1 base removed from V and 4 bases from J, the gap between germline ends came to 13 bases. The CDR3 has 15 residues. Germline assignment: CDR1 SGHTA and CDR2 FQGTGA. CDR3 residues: CASSLNRVKSTEAFF. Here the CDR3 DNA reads TGTGCCAGCAGCTTAAATCGGGTTAAGAGCACTGAAGCTTTCTTT. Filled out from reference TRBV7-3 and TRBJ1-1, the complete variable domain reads GAGVSQTPSNKVTEKGKYVELRCDPISGHTALYWYRQSLGQGPEFLIYFQGTGAADDSGLPNDRFFAVRPEGSVSTLKIQRTERGDSAVYLCASSLNRVKSTEAFFGQGTRLTVV.

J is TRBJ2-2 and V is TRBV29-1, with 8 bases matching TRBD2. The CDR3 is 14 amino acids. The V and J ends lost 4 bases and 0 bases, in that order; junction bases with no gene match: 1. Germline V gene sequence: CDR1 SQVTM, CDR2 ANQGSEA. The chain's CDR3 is CSVVAGPNTGELFF. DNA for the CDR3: TGCAGCGTTGTAGCGGGACCGAACACCGGGGAGCTGTTTTTT.

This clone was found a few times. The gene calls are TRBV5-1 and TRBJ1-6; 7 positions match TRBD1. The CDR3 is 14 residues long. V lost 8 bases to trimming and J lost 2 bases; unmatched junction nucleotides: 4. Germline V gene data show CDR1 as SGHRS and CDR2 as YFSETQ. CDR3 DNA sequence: TGCGCCAGTACAGGGGACCCCTATAATTCACCCCTCCACTTT. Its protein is CASTGDPYNSPLHF.

This CDR3 is CASSFGAGGMCEQYF. The CDR3 region has the DNA TGTGCCAGCAGTTTCGGGGCAGGGGGCATGTGCGAGCAGTACTTC. The V call is TRBV28, the J call TRBJ2-7; 8 bases match TRBD1. The J segment lost 6 bases and the V segment lost 3 bases, leaving 10 bases of the junction unmatched. CDR1 and CDR2 from the germline V gene are MDHEN and SYDVKM. CDR3 length: 15 residues.

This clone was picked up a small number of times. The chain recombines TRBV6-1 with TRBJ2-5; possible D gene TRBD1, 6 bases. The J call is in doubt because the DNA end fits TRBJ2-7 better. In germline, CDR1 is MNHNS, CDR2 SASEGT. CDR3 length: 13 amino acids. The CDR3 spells CASSPGQVDEQYF. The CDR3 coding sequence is TGTGCCAGCAGTCCGGGACAAGTAGACGAGCAGTACTTC.